One and the same sample provided the 14 T cell receptor beta chains below, sequenced in a study of shared clonotypes between healthy human individuals. Positive CCR7 selection of CD45RO-negative cells yielded the naive CD8 cells, and terminally differentiated effector memory CD45RA+ cells were excluded. Generated by immunoSEQ multiplex PCR, the TCRdb table keeps only in-frame clones and is missing some. The table records roughly 890,000 clones, 92% of them present only once. Sequenced material: naive CD8+ T cells sorted from blood. The receptors stem from a man aged 25 to 45 in good health.

As regards this clone: This sequence may be a read error, since a much larger clone differs from it by one base. The identical CDR3 is also encoded by other nucleotide sequences in the sample. The CDR3 sequence: CASSSTYEQYF. The DNA for the CDR3 is TGTGCCAGCAGTAGTACCTACGAGCAGTACTTC. The chain recombines TRBV7-9 with TRBJ2-7; D is undetermined. Germline V gives CDR1 SEHNR, CDR2 FQNEAQ (reference sequence). Trimming took off 6 bases at V and 2 bases at J, with 5 bases between the two ends. This CDR3 is built from 11 residues.

The chain combines TRBV4-3 with TRBJ2-2; TRBD1 might be the D (5 bases). Trimming pared 0 bases from V and 4 bases from J, leaving 9 bases between. The CDR3 is made up of 15 amino acids. CDR1 and CDR2 from the germline V gene are LGHNA and YSLEER. The CDR3, as DNA: TGCGCCAGCAGCCAAGAAGGCACAGGCACCGGGGAGCTGTTTTTT. It translates to CASSQEGTGTGELFF.

The chain has TRBV7-2 and TRBJ2-5; 7 bases agree with TRBD1. The germline V gene encodes CDR1 SGHTA and CDR2 FQGNSA. The CDR3 has 16 amino acids. Trimming took 1 base from V and 2 from J; bases not matched to a gene: 7. The CDR3 nucleotides read TGTGCCAGCAGCTTAGGGGACAGCAACCCTCAAGAGACCCAGTACTTC. Amino acid sequence: CASSLGDSNPQETQYF.

The chain links TRBV29-1 to TRBJ2-1, with unresolved D. This CDR3 has 16 amino acids. Germline lookup yields CDR1 SQVTM and CDR2 ANQGSEA. With 2 bases removed from V and 0 bases from J, the gap between germline ends came to 14 bases. CDR3 region: CSVEPRSTLSYNEQFF. CDR3 bases: TGCAGCGTTGAACCGCGGTCAACCCTCTCCTACAATGAGCAGTTCTTC.

The chain combines TRBV6-6 with TRBJ2-2, with 9 bases lining up with TRBD1. V lost 4 bases and J lost 6; bases outside the gene matches: 6. CDR1 and CDR2 (germline): MNHNY, SVGAGI (reference sequence). The CDR3 spans 15 residues. DNA for the CDR3: TGTGCCAGCAGTTTCGACAGGGGGGAGTCCGGGGAGCTGTTTTTT. It is translated as CASSFDRGESGELFF.

The gene calls are TRBV28 and TRBJ1-1; TRBD1 is a possible D gene (5 bases). V was shortened by 3 bases and J by 6 bases, with 11 bases between the two germline ends. This CDR3 is built from 13 residues. The germline V gene has CDR1 MDHEN and CDR2 SYDVKM. The CDR3 bases are TGTGCCAGCAGTTTTGTTATACAGGCTGAAGCTTTCTTT. It encodes CASSFVIQAEAFF.

The table lists this clone with a count of one. The CDR3 is CASSPSGSRTDTQYF. The DNA for the CDR3 is TGTGCCAGCAGCCCCAGCGGGTCCCGCACAGATACGCAGTATTTT. V is TRBV7-2 and J is TRBJ2-3; a possible D gene is TRBD2 (6 bases). This CDR3 has 15 residues. The V end was cut by 5 bases, the J end by 1 base, with 13 bases between. Germline V gene sequence: CDR1 SGHTA, CDR2 FQGNSA.

V is TRBV29-1 and J is TRBJ1-1; D is unclear. Germline V gene sequence: CDR1 SQVTM, CDR2 ANQGSEA. Deletions cut 6 bases from V and 0 bases from J, with 8 bases between. This CDR3 has 12 residues. The CDR3 here is CSVEVVNTEAFF. The CDR3 DNA follows: TGCAGCGTCGAGGTGGTGAACACTGAAGCTTTCTTT.

The genes are TRBV19 and TRBJ1-2; D is uncertain. Germline-derived CDR1 and CDR2 are LNHDA and SQIVND (reference sequence). With 3 bases removed from V and 2 bases from J, the gap between germline ends came to 10 bases. The CDR3 spans 14 residues. The CDR3 region has the DNA TGTGCCAGTAGTATCGGATTGGGAAACTATGGCTACACCTTC. Its protein is CASSIGLGNYGYTF.

This clone was recorded only once. This chain joins TRBV6-5 and TRBJ1-2; 7 bases align to TRBD1. V was pared by 2 bases and J by 4 bases, with 4 bases of the junction left unmatched. The CDR3 contains 14 residues. CDR1 is MNHEY, CDR2 SVGAGI, per germline. CDR3 amino acids: CASSYGTVGYGYTF. Here the CDR3 DNA reads TGTGCCAGCAGTTACGGGACAGTTGGCTATGGCTACACCTTC.

The V call is TRBV5-6, the J call TRBJ2-1; possible D gene TRBD1, 6 bases. The CDR3 is made up of 12 amino acids. Germline V gene data show CDR1 as SGHDT and CDR2 as YYEEEE. V was cut by 0 bases and J by 10 bases, with 8 bases left in between. In nucleotides, the CDR3 is TGTGCCAGCAGCTTGGGGACAGACGAGCAGTTCTTC. It yields the protein CASSLGTDEQFF.

The chain combines TRBV10-3 with TRBJ2-5, with D perhaps assigned TRBD1 or TRBD2 (5 bases each). Germline V gene data show CDR1 as ENHRY and CDR2 as SYGVKD. This CDR3 has 15 residues. Trimming removed 6 bases at V and 5 bases at J, with 19 bases between. CDR3 protein: CAIRPSQGSGETQYF. CDR3 bases: TGTGCCATCAGGCCGTCTCAGGGCTCGGGGGAGACCCAGTACTTC.

The chain recombines TRBV29-1 with TRBJ2-3; perhaps TRBD2 as D (6 bases). Germline V gene lookup returns CDR1 SQVTM and CDR2 ANQGSEA. The CDR3 is made up of 13 amino acids. Trimming shortened V by 8 bases and J by 0 bases, and 12 bases separated the two germline ends. The CDR3 reads CSIRDWSTDTQYF. The CDR3 nucleotides are TGCAGCATCCGGGACTGGAGCACAGATACGCAGTATTTT.

J is TRBJ1-1 and V is TRBV5-3; no clear D. TRBV5-3 has ORF status, its function being uncertain. CDR3 length: 15 amino acids. V was trimmed by 0 bases and J by 2 bases, leaving 11 bases between them. The CDR3 DNA reads TGTGCCAGAAGCTTGGAGGGCAGTAAAAACACTGAAGCTTTCTTT. Amino acids: CARSLEGSKNTEAFF.